The source of this TCR beta chain is a study of T-cell memory formation after mild COVID-19. MiXCR, applied by TCRdb to the 5' RACE reads, yields one record per CDR3 protein. The sample holds roughly 100,000 distinct CDR3 sequences; around an eighth are singletons and the top ten take roughly 27%. This clonotype was found a few times. The CDR3 covers 16 residues. Per germline, CDR1 SGHRS and CDR2 YFSETQ. The V and J ends lost 0 bases and 2 bases, in that order; junction bases with no gene match: 4. The chain employs TRBV5-1 and TRBJ2-3; 9 positions match TRBD2. Material for sequencing was PBMCs or a T cell subset sorted from them (not recorded which). The origin of this receptor is an adult woman who had mild COVID-19 (a few samples of this study predate the infection). Cell type and time point are not known. In nucleotides, the CDR3 is TGCGCCAGCAGCTTGGGACTAGCGGAACTCACAGATACGCAGTATTTT. This encodes CASSLGLAELTDTQYF.